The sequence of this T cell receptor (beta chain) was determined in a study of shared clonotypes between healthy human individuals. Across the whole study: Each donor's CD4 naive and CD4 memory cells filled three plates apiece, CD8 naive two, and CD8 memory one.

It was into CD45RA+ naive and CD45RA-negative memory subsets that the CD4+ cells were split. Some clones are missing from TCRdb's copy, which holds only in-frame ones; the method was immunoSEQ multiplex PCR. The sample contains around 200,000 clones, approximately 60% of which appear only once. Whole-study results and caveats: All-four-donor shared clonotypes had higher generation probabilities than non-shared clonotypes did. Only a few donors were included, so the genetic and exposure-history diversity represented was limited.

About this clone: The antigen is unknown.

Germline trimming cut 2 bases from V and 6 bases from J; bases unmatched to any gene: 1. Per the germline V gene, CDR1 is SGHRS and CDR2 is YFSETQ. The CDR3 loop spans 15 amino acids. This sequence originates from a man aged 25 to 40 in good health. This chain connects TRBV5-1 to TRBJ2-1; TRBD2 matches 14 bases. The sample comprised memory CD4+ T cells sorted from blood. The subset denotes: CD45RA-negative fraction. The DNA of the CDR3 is TGCGCCAGCAGCTTTGGGACTAGCGGGAGCAATGAGCAGTTCTTC. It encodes CASSFGTSGSNEQFF.